This T cell receptor beta chain was captured in a study of radiation and T cells in renal cell carcinoma. Specified time point: blood 2 weeks post-SBRT. The treatment here: 15 Gy SBRT to primary tumor, nephrectomy 4 weeks later. This renal cell carcinoma was of the clear cell type. Using immunoSEQ multiplex PCR, the repertoire was profiled, and TCRdb retains in-frame clones only, with some absent. Found here are over 55,000 clones, roughly 79% of them singletons; the top ten hold approximately 7%. Regarding this clone: Its antigen is still unknown.

Points from the study as a whole: Pretreatment tumor biopsies were lacking, so baseline clonotypes are unknown. Top tumor clonotypes rose in blood 2 weeks post-radiation, then contracted.

The CDR3 is 13 residues long. Germline CDR1 and CDR2: LNHDA and SQIVND (reference sequence). The clonotype originates from a man aged 55 to 70 with renal cell carcinoma. The gene calls are TRBV19 and TRBJ2-5, with D possibly being TRBD1 or TRBD2 (6 bases each). Sequences were derived from blood, sampled from a patient whose treatment included radiotherapy and nephrectomy. For the CDR3, the DNA is TGTGCTTCGGCTACTGGGGGGCCAGAGACCCAGTACTTC. Translating gives CASATGGPETQYF.